Given below is one TCR beta chain in context. Its cognate antigen is unknown. The sample belongs to a study of post-analysis software for immune sequencing data. TCR beta cDNA libraries had unique molecular identifiers. TCRdb itself ran the PCR reads through MiXCR, one entry per CDR3 protein. The data show about 770,000 distinct CDR3 sequences, 46% seen once. The V and J ends lost 1 base and 0 bases, in that order; junction bases with no gene match: 1. There are 16 residues in the CDR3. Per germline, CDR1 LGHNA and CDR2 YSLEER. Overall study results and limits: Controls had lower frequencies than patients of about five TRBV segments, which included TRBV5-6, TRBV5-1 and TRBV20-1.

The V call is TRBV4-3, the J call TRBJ2-1; 9 positions agree with TRBD2. The sample consisted of blood. The source of this sequence is a girl aged 5-17 years with multiple sclerosis. CDR3 bases: TGCGCCAGCAGCCAAGTAGCGGGGGCCTCCTACAATGAGCAGTTCTTC. Its translation is CASSQVAGASYNEQFF.